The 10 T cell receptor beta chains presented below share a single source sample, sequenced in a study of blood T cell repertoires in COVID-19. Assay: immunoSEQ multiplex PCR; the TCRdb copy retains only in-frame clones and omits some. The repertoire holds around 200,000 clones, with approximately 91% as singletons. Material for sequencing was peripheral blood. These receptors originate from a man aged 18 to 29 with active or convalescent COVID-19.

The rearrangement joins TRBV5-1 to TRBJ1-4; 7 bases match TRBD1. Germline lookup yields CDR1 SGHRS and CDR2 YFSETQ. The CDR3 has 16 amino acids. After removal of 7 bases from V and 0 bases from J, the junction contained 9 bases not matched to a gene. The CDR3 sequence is CASGSGDRATNEKLFF. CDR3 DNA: TGCGCCAGCGGATCGGGGGACAGAGCAACTAATGAAAAACTGTTTTTT.

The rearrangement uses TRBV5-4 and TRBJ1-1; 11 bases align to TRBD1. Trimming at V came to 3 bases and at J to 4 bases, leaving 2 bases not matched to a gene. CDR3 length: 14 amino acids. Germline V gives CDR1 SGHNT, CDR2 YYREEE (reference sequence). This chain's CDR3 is CASSSGQGATEAFF. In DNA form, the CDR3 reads TGTGCCAGCAGCTCCGGACAGGGGGCCACTGAAGCTTTCTTT. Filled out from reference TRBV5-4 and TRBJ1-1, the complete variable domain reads ETGVTQSPTHLIKTRGQQVTLRCSSQSGHNTVSWYQQALGQGPQFIFQYYREEENGRGNFPPRFSGLQFPNYSSELNVNALELDDSALYLCASSSGQGATEAFFGQGTRLTVV.

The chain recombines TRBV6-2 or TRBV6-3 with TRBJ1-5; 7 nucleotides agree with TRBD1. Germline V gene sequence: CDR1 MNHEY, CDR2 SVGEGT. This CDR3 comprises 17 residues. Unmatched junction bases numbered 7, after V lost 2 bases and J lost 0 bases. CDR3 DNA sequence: TGTGCCAGCAGTTACCGTGGACAGGTAAATAGCAATCAGCCCCAGCATTTT. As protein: CASSYRGQVNSNQPQHF.

CDR3 residues: CASSSTGVNSYNEQFF. CDR3 in DNA: TGTGCCAGCAGTTCCACAGGGGTGAACTCCTACAATGAGCAGTTCTTC. The genes are TRBV27 and TRBJ2-1, with 7 bases that match TRBD1. The CDR3 extends over 16 amino acids. The J segment lost 0 bases and the V segment lost 4 bases, leaving 6 bases of the junction unmatched. Germline V CDR1 and CDR2: MNHEY, SMNVEV (reference sequence).

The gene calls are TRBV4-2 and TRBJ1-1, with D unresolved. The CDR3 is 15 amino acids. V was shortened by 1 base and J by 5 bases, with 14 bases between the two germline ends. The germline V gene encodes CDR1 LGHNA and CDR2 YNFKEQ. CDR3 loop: CASSQAATGRTEAFF. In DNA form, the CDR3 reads TGTGCCAGCAGCCAAGCAGCCACCGGGAGGACTGAAGCTTTCTTT.

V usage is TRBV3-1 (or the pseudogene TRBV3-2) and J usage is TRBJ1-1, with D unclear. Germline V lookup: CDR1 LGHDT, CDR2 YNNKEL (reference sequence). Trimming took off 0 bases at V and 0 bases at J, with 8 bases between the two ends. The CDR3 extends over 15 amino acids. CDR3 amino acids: CASSQDFGVNTEAFF. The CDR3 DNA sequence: TGTGCCAGCAGCCAAGATTTCGGAGTGAACACTGAAGCTTTCTTT.

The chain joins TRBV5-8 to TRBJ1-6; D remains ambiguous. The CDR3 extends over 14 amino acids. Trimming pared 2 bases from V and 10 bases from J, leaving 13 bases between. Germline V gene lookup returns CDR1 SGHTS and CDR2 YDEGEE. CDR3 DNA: TGTGCCAGCAGCTTCGGCCCGCGGGGATCACCCCTCCACTTT. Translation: CASSFGPRGSPLHF.

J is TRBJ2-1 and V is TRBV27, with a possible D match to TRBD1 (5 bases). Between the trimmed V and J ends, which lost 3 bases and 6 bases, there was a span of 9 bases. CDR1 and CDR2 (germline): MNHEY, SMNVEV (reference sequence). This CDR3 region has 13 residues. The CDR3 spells CASSFARANEQFF. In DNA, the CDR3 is TGTGCCAGCAGTTTTGCCAGGGCCAATGAGCAGTTCTTC.

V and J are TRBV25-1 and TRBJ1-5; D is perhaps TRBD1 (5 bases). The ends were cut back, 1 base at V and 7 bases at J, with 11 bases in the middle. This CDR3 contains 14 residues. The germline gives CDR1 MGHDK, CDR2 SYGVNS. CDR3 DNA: TGTGCCAGCAGTGAATGGCCAGGGATGCAGCCCCAGCATTTT. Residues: CASSEWPGMQPQHF.

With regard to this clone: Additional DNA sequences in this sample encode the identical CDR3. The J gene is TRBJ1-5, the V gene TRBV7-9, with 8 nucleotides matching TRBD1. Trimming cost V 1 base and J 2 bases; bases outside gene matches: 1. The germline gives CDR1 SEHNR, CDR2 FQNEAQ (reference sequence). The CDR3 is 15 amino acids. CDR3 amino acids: CASSLGTGRNQPQHF. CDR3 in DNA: TGTGCCAGCAGCTTAGGGACAGGGCGCAATCAGCCCCAGCATTTT.